The 25 T cell receptor beta chains below were found in one sample sequenced in a study of blood T cell repertoires in COVID-19. Profiling relied on immunoSEQ multiplex PCR, and the TCRdb table lists in-frame clones only, not all of them. Among 150,000 to 200,000 clones listed, approximately 88% were seen once. Sequenced material: PBMCs or T cells enriched from blood (not recorded which). The source of these receptors is a woman aged 60-70 years who had recovered from COVID-19.

This rearrangement joins TRBV10-3 to TRBJ2-7; TRBD2 matches at 10 bases. The CDR3 is 15 amino acids. The germline V gene encodes CDR1 ENHRY and CDR2 SYGVKD. V gave up 0 bases and J gave up 13 bases; unmatched junction bases: 12. The DNA of the CDR3 is TGTGCCATCAGTGAGTCGGTGAGGCTAGCGGGAGTTGAATACTTC. It encodes CAISESVRLAGVEYF.

The chain uses TRBV27 and TRBJ2-3, with D perhaps TRBD2 (6 bases). This CDR3 region has 17 residues. CDR1 MNHEY and CDR2 SMNVEV come from the germline V gene (reference sequence). The V end lost 8 bases, the J end lost 2 bases, and 23 bases lay between the germline ends. The CDR3 DNA sequence: TGTGCCAGCGCTCCGATCACCCTAGCGATGGCCACAGATACGCAGTATTTT. It yields the protein CASAPITLAMATDTQYF.

The chain joins TRBV24-1 to TRBJ2-1; D gene ambiguous. V lost 8 bases and J 2 bases, leaving 9 bases between the germline ends. CDR1 is KGHDR, CDR2 SFDVKD, per germline. This CDR3 spans 13 amino acids. CDR3 amino acids: CATKAGAYNEQFF. The CDR3, as DNA: TGTGCCACCAAAGCAGGCGCCTACAATGAGCAGTTCTTC.

V usage is TRBV25-1 and J usage is TRBJ1-5; D is perhaps TRBD1 (6 bases). This CDR3 contains 13 residues. Trimming pared 3 bases from V and 9 bases from J, leaving 12 bases between. Germline assignment: CDR1 MGHDK and CDR2 SYGVNS. The chain's CDR3 is CASSEGGRRPQHF. In nucleotides, the CDR3 is TGTGCCAGCAGTGAGGGGGGGCGGCGGCCCCAGCATTTT.

Only one count was recorded for this clone. The chain has TRBV5-1 and TRBJ1-3, with 11 bases that match TRBD1. Germline V gene data show CDR1 as SGHRS and CDR2 as YFSETQ. Germline trimming cut 4 bases from V and 0 bases from J; bases unmatched to any gene: 9. The CDR3 sequence is 18 residues long. CDR3 sequence (DNA): TGCGCCAGCAGCCGCTGGCCCGGACAGGGGGCCTCTGGAAACACCATATATTTT. Its translation: CASSRWPGQGASGNTIYF. The whole variable domain, remainder taken from reference TRBV5-1 and TRBJ1-3, is KAGVTQTPRYLIKTRGQQVTLSCSPISGHRSVSWYQQTPGQGLQFLFEYFSETQRNKGNFPGRFSGRQFSNSRSEMNVSTLELGDSALYLCASSRWPGQGASGNTIYFGEGSWLTVV.

CDR3 bases: TGTGCCAGCAGTGAAGATAGGACAGGCTCTAATTCACCCCTCCACTTT. This codes for CASSEDRTGSNSPLHF. The J gene is TRBJ1-6, the V gene TRBV2, with 7 positions matching TRBD1. The V gene end was trimmed by 1 base and the J gene end by 6 bases; junction bases not matched to a gene: 6. This CDR3 is 16 amino acids long. The germline V gene encodes CDR1 SNHLY and CDR2 FYNNEI. Filled out from reference TRBV2 and TRBJ1-6, the complete variable domain reads EPEVTQTPSHQVTQMGQEVILRCVPISNHLYFYWYRQILGQKVEFLVSFYNNEISEKSEIFDDQFSVERPDGSNFTLKIRSTKLEDSAMYFCASSEDRTGSNSPLHFGNGTRLTVT.

This chain joins TRBV6-5 and TRBJ1-2, with 10 bases that match TRBD1. The CDR3 extends over 14 amino acids. Germline CDR1 reads MNHEY; CDR2 reads SVGAGI. The ends lost 6 bases at V and 6 bases at J; junction bases unmatched: 7. The CDR3, as DNA: TGTGCCAGCAGCCGACAGGGGGCAAAAAATGGCTACACCTTC. This encodes CASSRQGAKNGYTF.

This clone was counted once. This sequence joins TRBV6-5 and TRBJ1-1, with D unresolved. This CDR3 contains 13 residues. From germline, CDR1 is MNHEY and CDR2 SVGAGI. V lost 6 bases and J 4 bases, leaving 12 bases between the germline ends. The CDR3 protein is CASRMEIGTEAFF. CDR3 bases: TGTGCCAGCAGGATGGAGATCGGCACTGAAGCTTTCTTT.

The chain is built from TRBV12-3 or TRBV12-4 and TRBJ1-1; D might be TRBD1 (5 bases). The CDR3 is 12 residues long. V dropped 3 bases and J dropped 8 bases, with 10 bases sitting between them. The CDR3 DNA is TGTGCCAGCAGTTTCCGGGGGGAAGAAGCTTTCTTT. It encodes CASSFRGEEAFF.

The chain links TRBV4-1 to TRBJ1-1; TRBD1 might be the D (5 bases). The CDR3 is made up of 14 amino acids. V was pared by 2 bases and J by 0 bases, with 7 bases between. Looked up from germline, CDR1 is MGHRA and CDR2 is YSYEKL. CDR3 in DNA: TGCGCCAGCAGCCAAAGGGGCATGAACACTGAAGCTTTCTTT. It encodes CASSQRGMNTEAFF.

The rearrangement links TRBV6-4 to TRBJ2-1, with D perhaps matching TRBD1 (6 bases). Germline V lookup: CDR1 MRHNA, CDR2 SNTAGT. The CDR3 sequence is 13 residues long. The V and J ends lost 8 bases and 7 bases respectively, with 15 bases between them. CDR3 in DNA: TGTGCCAGCCGGATCACAGGGACGAATGAGCAGTTCTTC. Amino acids: CASRITGTNEQFF.

This clone was counted only a few times. CDR3: CSARQGNSPLHF. The CDR3 DNA is TGCAGCGCCCGACAGGGAAATTCACCCCTCCACTTT. The chain has TRBV29-1 and TRBJ1-6; 7 bases map to TRBD1. Per the germline V gene, CDR1 is SQVTM and CDR2 is ANQGSEA. The CDR3 spans 12 residues. V shed 7 bases and J 7 bases; nucleotides not matched to a gene: 4.

The chain employs TRBV18 and TRBJ1-5; tentatively, D is TRBD1 (6 bases). With 4 bases removed from V and 7 bases from J, the gap between germline ends came to 17 bases. CDR3 length equals 15 residues. CDR1 and CDR2 (germline): KGHSH, LQKENI. The DNA of the CDR3 is TGTGCCAGCTCACTAGGACAGTCCACGGGGCAGCCCCAGCATTTT. It codes for CASSLGQSTGQPQHF.

This clone was detected a few times. This sequence joins TRBV24-1 and TRBJ1-6; D might be TRBD1 (6 bases). V shed 7 bases and J shed 7 bases, with 13 bases lying between them. Germline V lookup: CDR1 KGHDR, CDR2 SFDVKD. The CDR3 consists of 14 residues. In DNA form, the CDR3 reads TGTGCCACCAGCGAAGGGGGTTTCAATTCACCCCTCCACTTT. Translated: CATSEGGFNSPLHF.

The chain recombines TRBV28 with TRBJ1-2, with D unresolved. Trimming pared 6 bases from V and 8 bases from J, leaving 13 bases between. CDR3 length equals 12 residues. Germline V CDR1 and CDR2: MDHEN, SYDVKM. CDR3: CASRVAVVGYTF. The CDR3 DNA is TGTGCCAGCAGGGTCGCAGTCGTGGGCTACACCTTC.

This chain connects TRBV5-5 to TRBJ1-4; D is undetermined. The germline V gene has CDR1 SGHKS and CDR2 YYEKEE (reference sequence). The CDR3 consists of 14 residues. V gave up 6 bases and J gave up 4 bases, with 13 bases separating them. This chain's CDR3 is CASTLGRINEKLFF. CDR3 DNA sequence: TGTGCCAGCACCCTGGGCAGGATTAATGAAAAACTGTTTTTT.

CDR3 sequence reads: CASSYWGDRGDSNQPQHF. CDR3 coding DNA: TGTGCCAGCAGCTACTGGGGGGACAGGGGGGACAGCAATCAGCCCCAGCATTTT. This chain joins TRBV11-2 and TRBJ1-5; TRBD1 agrees at 11 bases. This CDR3 comprises 18 residues. V shed 4 bases and J 1 base; nucleotides not matched to a gene: 9. Germline V gene sequence: CDR1 SGHAT, CDR2 FQNNGV.

This clone was detected a few times. The chain has TRBV27 and TRBJ2-7; 9 nucleotides align to TRBD1. J was trimmed by 4 bases and V by 5 bases; bases with no gene match: 9. This CDR3 contains 15 residues. Looked up from germline, CDR1 is MNHEY and CDR2 is SMNVEV (reference sequence). The CDR3 region has the DNA TGTGCCAGCAGTCTCGTCCCGGGACAGGGATACGAGCAGTACTTC. It yields the protein CASSLVPGQGYEQYF.

The gene calls are TRBV30 and TRBJ2-6, with a possible D match to TRBD1 (5 bases). The CDR3 length is 14 residues. CDR1 and CDR2 (germline): GTSNPN, SVGIG (reference sequence). V lost 0 bases and J 6 bases, leaving 9 bases between the germline ends. CDR3 DNA sequence: TGTGCCTGGAGTGTTTCAGGGTTGGCCAACGTCCTGACTTTC. It translates to CAWSVSGLANVLTF.

CDR3: CASSLDSRTGEQYF. CDR3 coding DNA: TGTGCCAGCAGCTTGGACAGCCGGACGGGAGAGCAGTACTTC. V is TRBV5-4 and J is TRBJ2-7; maybe TRBD2 (5 bases). The CDR3 has 14 residues. Trimming shortened V by 0 bases and J by 7 bases, and 14 bases separated the two germline ends. CDR1 and CDR2 from the germline V gene are SGHNT and YYREEE (reference sequence).

The chain uses TRBV24-1 and TRBJ1-1, with a weak D call TRBD1 (5 bases). Per the germline V gene, CDR1 is KGHDR and CDR2 is SFDVKD. Trimming took 1 base from V and 1 from J, leaving 12 bases between them. This CDR3 has 16 amino acids. CDR3 sequence (DNA): TGTGCCACCAGTGATTTCCTAGGGGCCGGGAACACTGAAGCTTTCTTT. Protein sequence: CATSDFLGAGNTEAFF.

J is TRBJ1-4 and V is TRBV10-3; 8 bases align to TRBD1. The length of the CDR3 is 15 residues. The germline V gene encodes CDR1 ENHRY and CDR2 SYGVKD. The ends lost 4 bases at V and 8 bases at J; junction bases unmatched: 9. Here the CDR3 reads CAISGQRQGAEKLFF. The CDR3, as DNA: TGTGCCATCAGTGGGCAGCGGCAGGGGGCGGAAAAACTGTTTTTT.

This clone was observed a few times. The genes are TRBV10-3 and TRBJ1-1; tentative D call: TRBD1 (6 bases). CDR3 length: 14 amino acids. V gave up 6 bases and J gave up 8 bases, with 19 bases separating them. From germline, CDR1 is ENHRY and CDR2 SYGVKD. DNA of the CDR3: TGTGCCATCAGAGAACAGGGTCTCCCCCTGGAAGCTTTCTTT. Translated: CAIREQGLPLEAFF.

The table lists this clone with a count of one. The rearrangement joins TRBV15 to TRBJ2-7, with TRBD2 identical over 7 bases. CDR1 is LNHNV and CDR2 is YYDKDF in the germline V gene (reference sequence). With 3 bases clipped from V and 4 bases from J, the junction kept 12 bases outside the gene matches. The CDR3 is 16 amino acids. The CDR3 DNA reads as TGTGCCACCAGCAGGGACCGCCGGCAGGGACTATACGAGCAGTACTTC. Translating it yields CATSRDRRQGLYEQYF.

This clone was counted a single time. This rearrangement joins TRBV19 to TRBJ1-4, with a tentative D call TRBD1 (5 bases). Trimming stripped 3 bases from V and 8 bases from J, with 16 bases between. This CDR3 comprises 15 residues. Germline loops: CDR1 LNHDA, CDR2 SQIVND (reference sequence). CDR3 residues: CASSIQTGLNEKLFF. In DNA, the CDR3 is TGTGCCAGTAGTATTCAAACGGGACTGAACGAAAAACTGTTTTTT.